A single sample gave rise to the 7 T cell receptor beta chains below, sequenced in a study of Ad26.COV2.S vaccination and SARS-CoV-2 variants. Treatment of the sample: approximately 18 received Ad26.COV2.S at low or high dose, single or two shots; five or six received placebo; per-sample allocation not given. The investigators took samples on day 63 after the first vaccine or placebo injection. The method was immunoSEQ multiplex PCR; TCRdb's version includes in-frame clones alone and lacks a portion of them. This sample has 380,000 or so clones, with about 83% found just once. The source was peripheral blood, collected in a trial of Ad26.COV2.S vaccine versus placebo. These receptors came from a person aged 18-65 years who received the Ad26.COV2.S COVID-19 vaccine or a placebo.

The chain is built from TRBV12-5 and TRBJ2-7; 12 bases are shared with TRBD2. After removal of 1 base from V and 2 bases from J, the junction contained 9 bases not matched to a gene. In germline, CDR1 is LGHNT, CDR2 FRNRAP. The CDR3 is 18 residues long. The CDR3 DNA sequence: TGTGCTAGTGGTTTGGAAGTCCTAGCGGGAGGGGGAACCTACGAGCAGTACTTC. This gives the protein CASGLEVLAGGGTYEQYF.

This clone was observed once. The rearrangement joins TRBV18 to TRBJ2-7; D may correspond to TRBD1 or TRBD2 (6 bases each). The germline CDR1 and CDR2 sequences are KGHSH and LQKENI. The V end lost 2 bases, the J end lost 6 bases, and 17 bases lay between the germline ends. The length of the CDR3 is 15 residues. The CDR3 DNA reads as TGTGCCAGCTCACCAAGTTCGGGGGCGTTACTCGAGCAGTACTTC. Translating it yields CASSPSSGALLEQYF.

J is TRBJ2-7 and V is TRBV4-3; 8 positions agree with TRBD2. V shed 1 base and J 3 bases; nucleotides not matched to a gene: 2. There are 14 residues in the CDR3. CDR1 is LGHNA, CDR2 YSLEER, per germline. CDR3 amino acids: CASSQGTSGYEQYF. For the CDR3, the DNA is TGCGCCAGCAGCCAAGGCACTAGCGGCTACGAGCAGTACTTC.

CDR3 region: CASWGAPNEQFF. The DNA for the CDR3 is TGTGCCAGCTGGGGGGCACCCAATGAGCAGTTCTTC. The V and J genes are TRBV6-5 and TRBJ2-1, with D perhaps assigned TRBD1 or TRBD2 (6 bases each). The CDR3 is 12 amino acids. The germline CDR1 and CDR2 sequences are MNHEY and SVGAGI. Trimming pared 8 bases from V and 6 bases from J, leaving 11 bases between.

The V gene is TRBV7-2, the J gene TRBJ2-2; 7 bases fit TRBD2. V dropped 5 bases and J dropped 3; count of bases not matched to a gene: 6. This CDR3 has 15 amino acids. Looked up from germline, CDR1 is SGHTA and CDR2 is FQGNSA. The CDR3 sequence: CASSMGGTYTGELFF. The CDR3 region has the DNA TGTGCCAGCAGCATGGGGGGGACTTACACCGGGGAGCTGTTTTTT.

This clone occurred a few times. The same CDR3 arises from other DNA sequences in this sample as well. The V call is TRBV6-5, the J call TRBJ2-7, with a possible D match to TRBD2 (5 bases). The CDR3 covers 13 residues. CDR1 is MNHEY, CDR2 SVGAGI, per germline. The germline V and J ends were trimmed by 8 bases and 0 bases, with 11 bases remaining between them. Here the CDR3 reads CASRLRDSYEQYF. DNA of the CDR3: TGTGCCAGCCGACTTCGGGACTCCTACGAGCAGTACTTC.

The V and J genes are TRBV6-5 and TRBJ1-2; no firm D call. Germline CDR1 is MNHEY and CDR2 is SVGAGI. V lost 6 bases and J lost 8, with 10 bases in between. The CDR3 contains 11 residues. In nucleotides, the CDR3 is TGTGCCAGCAGGTTGTTAAGAGGCTACACCTTC. It is translated as CASRLLRGYTF.